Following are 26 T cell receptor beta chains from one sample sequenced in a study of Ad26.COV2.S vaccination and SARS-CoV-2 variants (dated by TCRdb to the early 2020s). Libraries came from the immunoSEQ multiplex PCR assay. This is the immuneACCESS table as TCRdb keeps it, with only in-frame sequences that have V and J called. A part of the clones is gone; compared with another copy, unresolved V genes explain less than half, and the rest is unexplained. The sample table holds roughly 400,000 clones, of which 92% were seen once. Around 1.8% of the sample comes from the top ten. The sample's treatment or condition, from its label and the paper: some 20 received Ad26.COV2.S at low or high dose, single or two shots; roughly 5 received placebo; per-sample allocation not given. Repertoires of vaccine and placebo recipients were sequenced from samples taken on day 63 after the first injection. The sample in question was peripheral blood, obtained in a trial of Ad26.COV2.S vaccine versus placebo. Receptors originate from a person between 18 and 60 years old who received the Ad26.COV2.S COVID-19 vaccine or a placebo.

CDR3 protein: CARSLDTDAGTF. The CDR3 DNA sequence: TGTGCCAGAAGCTTAGATACTGATGCTGGCACCTTC. This chain connects TRBV7-5 to TRBJ1-2. TRBV7-5 is marked as a pseudogene. CDR3 length equals 12 residues.

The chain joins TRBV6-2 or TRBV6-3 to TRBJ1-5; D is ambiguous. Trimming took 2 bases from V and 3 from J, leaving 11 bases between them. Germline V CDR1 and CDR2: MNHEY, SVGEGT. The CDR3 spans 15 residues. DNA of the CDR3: TGTGCCAGCAGTTACATGAGGTTGGACAATCAGCCCCAGCATTTT. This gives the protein CASSYMRLDNQPQHF.

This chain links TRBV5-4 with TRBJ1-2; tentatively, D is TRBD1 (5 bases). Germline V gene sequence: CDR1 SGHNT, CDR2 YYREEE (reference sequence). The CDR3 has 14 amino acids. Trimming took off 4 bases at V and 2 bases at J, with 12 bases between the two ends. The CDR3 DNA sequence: TGTGCCAGCAGCCCAGGGACGGCGAACTATGGCTACACCTTC. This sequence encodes CASSPGTANYGYTF.

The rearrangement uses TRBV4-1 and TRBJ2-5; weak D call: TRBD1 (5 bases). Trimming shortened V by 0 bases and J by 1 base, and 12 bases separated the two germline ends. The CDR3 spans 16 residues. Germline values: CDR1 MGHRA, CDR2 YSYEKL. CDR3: CASSQDLTAIQETQYF. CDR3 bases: TGCGCCAGCAGCCAAGATTTGACAGCAATCCAAGAGACCCAGTACTTC.

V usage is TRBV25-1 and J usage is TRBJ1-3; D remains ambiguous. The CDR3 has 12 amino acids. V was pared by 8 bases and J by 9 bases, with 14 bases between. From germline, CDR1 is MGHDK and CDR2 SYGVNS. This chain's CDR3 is CASQDGMGTIYF. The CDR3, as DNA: TGTGCCAGCCAGGATGGGATGGGCACCATATATTTT.

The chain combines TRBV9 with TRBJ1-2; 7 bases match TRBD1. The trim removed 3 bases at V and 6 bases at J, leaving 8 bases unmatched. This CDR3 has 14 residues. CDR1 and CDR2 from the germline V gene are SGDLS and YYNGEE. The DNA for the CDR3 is TGTGCCAGCAGCGCGGAGAGGACAGGTAATGGCTACACCTTC. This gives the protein CASSAERTGNGYTF. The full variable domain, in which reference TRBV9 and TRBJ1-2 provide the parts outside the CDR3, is DSGVTQTPKHLITATGQRVTLRCSPRSGDLSVYWYQQSLDQGLQFLIQYYNGEERAKGNILERFSAQQFPDLHSELNLSSLELGDSALYFCASSAERTGNGYTFGSGTRLTVV.

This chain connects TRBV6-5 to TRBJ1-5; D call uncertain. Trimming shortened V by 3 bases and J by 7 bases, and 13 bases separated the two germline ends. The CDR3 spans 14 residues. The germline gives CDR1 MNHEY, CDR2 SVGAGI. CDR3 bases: TGTGCCAGCAGTTATTTAGGGTTCGGACAGCCCCAGCATTTT. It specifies CASSYLGFGQPQHF.

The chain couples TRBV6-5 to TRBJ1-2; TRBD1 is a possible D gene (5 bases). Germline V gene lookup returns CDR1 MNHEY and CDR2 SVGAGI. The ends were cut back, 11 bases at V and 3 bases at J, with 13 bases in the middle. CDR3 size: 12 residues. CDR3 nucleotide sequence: TGTGCCGGGCGGGGGGGAGACTATGGCTACACCTTC. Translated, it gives CAGRGGDYGYTF.

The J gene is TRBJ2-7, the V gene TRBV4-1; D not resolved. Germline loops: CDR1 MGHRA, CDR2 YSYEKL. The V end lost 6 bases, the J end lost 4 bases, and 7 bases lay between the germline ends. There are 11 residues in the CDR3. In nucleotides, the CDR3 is TGCGCCAGCAGTTACGAGTACGAGCAGTACTTC. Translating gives CASSYEYEQYF.

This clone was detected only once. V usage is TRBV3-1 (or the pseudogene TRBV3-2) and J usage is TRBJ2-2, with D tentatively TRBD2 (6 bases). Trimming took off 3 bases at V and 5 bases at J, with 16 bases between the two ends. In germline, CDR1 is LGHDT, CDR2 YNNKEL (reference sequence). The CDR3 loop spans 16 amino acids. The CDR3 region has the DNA TGTGCCAGCAGCCATCTAGTAGCTGGAGGGACCGGGGAGCTGTTTTTT. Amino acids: CASSHLVAGGTGELFF.

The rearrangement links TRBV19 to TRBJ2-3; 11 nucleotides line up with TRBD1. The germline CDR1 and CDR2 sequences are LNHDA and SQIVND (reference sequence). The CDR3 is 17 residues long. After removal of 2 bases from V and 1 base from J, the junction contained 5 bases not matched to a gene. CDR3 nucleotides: TGTGCCAGTAGTATAAGGGACAGGGGGTTTGGCACAGATACGCAGTATTTT. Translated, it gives CASSIRDRGFGTDTQYF. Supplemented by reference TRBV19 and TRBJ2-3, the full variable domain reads DGGITQSPKYLFRKEGQNVTLSCEQNLNHDAMYWYRQDPGQGLRLIYYSQIVNDFQKGDIAEGYSVSREKKESFPLTVTSAQKNPTAFYLCASSIRDRGFGTDTQYFGPGTRLTVL.

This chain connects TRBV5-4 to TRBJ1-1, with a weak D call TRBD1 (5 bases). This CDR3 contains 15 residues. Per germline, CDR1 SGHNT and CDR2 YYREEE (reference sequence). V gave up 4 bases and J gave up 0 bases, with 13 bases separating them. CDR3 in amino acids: CASSKDIGLNTEAFF. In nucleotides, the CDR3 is TGTGCCAGCAGCAAGGACATAGGGCTGAACACTGAAGCTTTCTTT.

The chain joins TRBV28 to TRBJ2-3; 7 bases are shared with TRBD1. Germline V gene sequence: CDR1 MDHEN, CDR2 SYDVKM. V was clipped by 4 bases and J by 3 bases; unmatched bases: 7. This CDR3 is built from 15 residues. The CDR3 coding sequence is TGTGCCAGCAGTTCTCAGGGGGAAAGAACAGATACGCAGTATTTT. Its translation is CASSSQGERTDTQYF.

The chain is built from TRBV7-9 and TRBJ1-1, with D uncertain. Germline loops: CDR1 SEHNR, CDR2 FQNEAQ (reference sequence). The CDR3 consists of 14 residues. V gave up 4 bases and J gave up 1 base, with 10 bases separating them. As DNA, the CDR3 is TGTGCCAGCAGCTATTTGGCGGAGAACACTGAAGCTTTCTTT. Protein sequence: CASSYLAENTEAFF.

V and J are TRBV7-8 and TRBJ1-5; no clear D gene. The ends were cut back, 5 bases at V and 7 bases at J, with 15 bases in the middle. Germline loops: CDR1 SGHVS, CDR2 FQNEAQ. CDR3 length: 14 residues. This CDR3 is CASSKWGFNQPQHF. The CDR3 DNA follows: TGTGCCAGCAGCAAGTGGGGTTTTAACCAGCCCCAGCATTTT.

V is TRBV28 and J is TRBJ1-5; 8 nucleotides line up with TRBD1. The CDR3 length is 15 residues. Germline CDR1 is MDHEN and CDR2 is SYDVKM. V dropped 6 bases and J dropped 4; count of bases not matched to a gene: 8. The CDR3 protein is CASSKQGAPNQPQHF. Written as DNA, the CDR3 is TGTGCCAGCAGCAAGCAGGGGGCTCCGAATCAGCCCCAGCATTTT.

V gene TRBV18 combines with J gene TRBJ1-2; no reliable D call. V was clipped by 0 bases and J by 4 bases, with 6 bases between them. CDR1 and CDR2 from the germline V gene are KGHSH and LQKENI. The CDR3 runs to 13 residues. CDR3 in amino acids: CASSPPFSYGYTF. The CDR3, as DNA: TGTGCCAGCTCACCACCGTTTTCCTATGGCTACACCTTC.

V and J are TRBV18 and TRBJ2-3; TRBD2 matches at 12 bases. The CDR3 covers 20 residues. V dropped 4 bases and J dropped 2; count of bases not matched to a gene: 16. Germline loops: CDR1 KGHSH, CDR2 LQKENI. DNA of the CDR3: TGTGCCAGCTCACTCTTATCTAGCGGGGGGGCAACCCGGCCCACAGATACGCAGTATTTT. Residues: CASSLLSSGGATRPTDTQYF.

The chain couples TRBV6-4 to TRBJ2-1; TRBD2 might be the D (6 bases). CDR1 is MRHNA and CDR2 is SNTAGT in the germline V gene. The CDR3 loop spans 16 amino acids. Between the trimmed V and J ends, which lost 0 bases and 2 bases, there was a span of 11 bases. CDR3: CASSDSWTTTYNEQFF. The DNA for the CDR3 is TGTGCCAGCAGTGACTCATGGACTACTACCTACAATGAGCAGTTCTTC.

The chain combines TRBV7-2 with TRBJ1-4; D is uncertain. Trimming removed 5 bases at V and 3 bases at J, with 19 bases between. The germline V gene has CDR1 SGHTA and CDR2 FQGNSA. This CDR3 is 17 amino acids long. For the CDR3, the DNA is TGTGCCAGCAGCCCTCGTGGAGGGCGGCGGGCTAATGAAAAACTGTTTTTT. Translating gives CASSPRGGRRANEKLFF.

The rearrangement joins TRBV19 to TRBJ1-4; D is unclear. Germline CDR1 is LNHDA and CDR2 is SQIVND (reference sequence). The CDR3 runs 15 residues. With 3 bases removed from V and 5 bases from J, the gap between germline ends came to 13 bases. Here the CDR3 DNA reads TGTGCCAGTAGTATTTCCGGGGTTAGGAATGAAAAACTGTTTTTT. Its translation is CASSISGVRNEKLFF.

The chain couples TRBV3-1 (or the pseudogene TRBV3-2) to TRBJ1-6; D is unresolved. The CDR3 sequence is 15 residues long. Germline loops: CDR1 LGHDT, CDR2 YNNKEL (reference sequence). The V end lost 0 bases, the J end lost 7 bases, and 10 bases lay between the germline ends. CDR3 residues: CASSQDIRGNSPLHF. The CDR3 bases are TGTGCCAGCAGCCAAGATATAAGAGGGAATTCACCCCTCCACTTT.

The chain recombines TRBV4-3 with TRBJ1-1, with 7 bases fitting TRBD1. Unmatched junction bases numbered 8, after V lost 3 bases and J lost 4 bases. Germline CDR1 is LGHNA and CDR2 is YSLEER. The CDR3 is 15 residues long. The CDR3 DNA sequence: TGCGCCAGCAGCCAGGAGGGGACAGAGAGCACTGAAGCTTTCTTT. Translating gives CASSQEGTESTEAFF.

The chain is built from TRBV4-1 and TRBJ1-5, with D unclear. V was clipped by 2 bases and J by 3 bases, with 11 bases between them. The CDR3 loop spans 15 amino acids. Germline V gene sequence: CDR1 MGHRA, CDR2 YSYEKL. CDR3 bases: TGCGCCAGCAGCCAACCCGGGCCACTCAATCAGCCCCAGCATTTT. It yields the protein CASSQPGPLNQPQHF.

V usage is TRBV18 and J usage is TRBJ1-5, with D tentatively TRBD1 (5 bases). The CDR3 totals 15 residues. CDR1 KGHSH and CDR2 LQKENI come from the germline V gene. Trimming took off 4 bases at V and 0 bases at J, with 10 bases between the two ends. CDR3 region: CASSLTAYSNQPQHF. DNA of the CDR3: TGTGCCAGCTCACTGACAGCCTATAGCAATCAGCCCCAGCATTTT.

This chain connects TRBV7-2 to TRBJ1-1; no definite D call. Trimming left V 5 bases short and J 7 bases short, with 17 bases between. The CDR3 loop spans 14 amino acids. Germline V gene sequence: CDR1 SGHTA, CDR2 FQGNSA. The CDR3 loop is CASSNNRAAGEAFF. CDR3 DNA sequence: TGTGCCAGCAGCAACAACCGGGCCGCAGGTGAAGCTTTCTTT.